What follows is one T cell receptor beta chain and its context. The entry originates in a study of blood T cell repertoires in COVID-19. Study details: Specimens from acute and convalescent COVID-19 originated in the United States, Italy and Spain.

Per the original data handling: Amplifying reference gene primers gave estimates of nucleated cell counts. Profiling relied on immunoSEQ multiplex PCR, and the TCRdb table lists in-frame clones only, not all of them. V and J calls and clone size are copied from that table; D and trimming were computed from the DNA. The sample has around 150,000 clones, roughly 87% seen once. Germline V gene lookup returns CDR1 LNHDA and CDR2 SQIVND (reference sequence). This CDR3 spans 13 amino acids. Trimming took off 4 bases at V and 9 bases at J, with 10 bases between the two ends. This TCR was recovered from a woman aged 60-75 years with active or convalescent COVID-19. The sequenced material came from peripheral blood. This chain uses TRBV19 with TRBJ1-6, with D maybe TRBD1 (5 bases). The DNA of the CDR3 is TGTGCCAGTAGTACGGGACTTACTTCACCCCTCCACTTT. Residues: CASSTGLTSPLHF.